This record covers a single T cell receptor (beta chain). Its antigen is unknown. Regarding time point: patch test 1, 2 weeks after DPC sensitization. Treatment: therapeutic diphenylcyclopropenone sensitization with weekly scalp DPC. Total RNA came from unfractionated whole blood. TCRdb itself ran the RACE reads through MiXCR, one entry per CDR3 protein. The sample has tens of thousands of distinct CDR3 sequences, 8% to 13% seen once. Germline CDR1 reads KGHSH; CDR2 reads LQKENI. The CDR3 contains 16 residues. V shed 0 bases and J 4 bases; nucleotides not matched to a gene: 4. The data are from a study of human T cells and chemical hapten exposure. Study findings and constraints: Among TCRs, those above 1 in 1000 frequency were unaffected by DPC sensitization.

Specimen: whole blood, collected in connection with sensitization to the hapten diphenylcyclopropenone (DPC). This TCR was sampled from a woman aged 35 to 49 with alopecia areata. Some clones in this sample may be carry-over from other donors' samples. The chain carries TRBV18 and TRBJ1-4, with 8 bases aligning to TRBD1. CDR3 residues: CASSPPTGQGNEKLFF. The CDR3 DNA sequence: TGTGCCAGCTCACCACCGACAGGACAGGGTAATGAAAAACTGTTTTTT.